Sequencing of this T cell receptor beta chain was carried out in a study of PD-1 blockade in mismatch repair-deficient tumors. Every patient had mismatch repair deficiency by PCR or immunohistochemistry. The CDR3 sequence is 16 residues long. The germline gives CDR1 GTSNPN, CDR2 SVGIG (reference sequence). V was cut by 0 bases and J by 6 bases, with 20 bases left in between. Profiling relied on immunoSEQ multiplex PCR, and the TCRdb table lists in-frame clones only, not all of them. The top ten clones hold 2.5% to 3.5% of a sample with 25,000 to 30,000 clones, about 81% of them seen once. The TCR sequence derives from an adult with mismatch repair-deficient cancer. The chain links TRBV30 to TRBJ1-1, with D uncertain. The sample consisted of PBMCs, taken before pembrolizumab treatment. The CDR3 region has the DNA TGTGCCTGGAGTGTAATTGCGAGGAGTTTAAGATCTGAAGCTTTCTTT. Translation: CAWSVIARSLRSEAFF.